This T cell receptor beta chain emerged from a study of EBV T-cell therapy then PD-1 blockade in nasopharyngeal carcinoma. This CDR3 region has 12 residues. The V gene lost 5 bases and the J gene lost 4 bases, with 8 bases spanning the gap. CDR1 is LNHNV, CDR2 YYDKDF, per germline (reference sequence). Remarks on this clone: The antigen remains unidentified.

Sequencing was performed with immunoSEQ multiplex PCR; in TCRdb, only in-frame clones are kept and a portion is missing. The sample lists around 22,000 clones; 65% to 85% were seen once. The treatment is: AdE1-LMPpoly-expanded autologous EBV-specific T-cell therapy followed by anti-PD-1 nivolumab. Sequences were derived from CD8+ T cells from blood, sampled at day -245 from a patient whose treatment included autologous EBV-specific T cells and nivolumab. The chain uses TRBV15 and TRBJ1-1, with a possible D match to TRBD1 (5 bases). The receptor was isolated from a man aged 40-55 years with nasopharyngeal carcinoma. CDR3 coding DNA: TGTGCCACCAGCTTCGGGGGCACTGAAGCTTTCTTT. Protein product: CATSFGGTEAFF. The full variable domain, in which reference TRBV15 and TRBJ1-1 provide the parts outside the CDR3, is DAMVIQNPRYQVTQFGKPVTLSCSQTLNHNVMYWYQQKSSQAPKLLFHYYDKDFNNEADTPDNFQSRRPNTSFCFLDIRSPGLGDTAMYLCATSFGGTEAFFGQGTRLTVV.